The subject of this entry is one TCR beta chain. Its antigen is not known. The data were produced by immunoSEQ multiplex PCR, yet TCRdb's version contains in-frame clones alone and is incomplete. In the table there are roughly 19,000 clones, about 86% of which are singletons. This CDR3 comprises 15 residues. The germline V gene has CDR1 MNHNS and CDR2 SASEGT. Trimming shortened V by 2 bases and J by 6 bases, and 16 bases separated the two germline ends. The sample comes from a study of somatic mutations in cytotoxic T cells in rheumatoid arthritis. General study results and limits: An age-related increase in CD8+ clonality was seen in rheumatoid arthritis patients but not in healthy controls. In about an eighth of the 65 patients, the largest CD8+ clone exceeded 20% of CD8+ cells.

The specimen was CD8+ T cells sorted from blood. The clonotype was recovered from a woman aged 50 to 60 in good health. The rearrangement links TRBV6-1 to TRBJ1-2, with D perhaps TRBD1 (5 bases). This CDR3 is CASSEKYAREHGYTF. DNA of the CDR3: TGTGCCAGCAGTGAAAAATATGCCAGGGAACATGGCTACACCTTC.